This TCR beta chain was sequenced during a study of blood T cell repertoires in COVID-19. V shed 1 base, J shed 3 bases, and the junction held 5 bases outside the gene matches. Germline V gene sequence: CDR1 LGHNA, CDR2 YNFKEQ. The CDR3 runs 16 residues. Authors' methods: Amplification with reference gene primers provided the estimates of nucleated cell counts. Sequenced by immunoSEQ multiplex PCR; TCRdb stores in-frame clones only, minus some. V, J and clone size were drawn from that table, and D and trimming were deduced from the DNA. The sample holds 150,000 or so clones; around 79% are singletons and the top ten take 4% to 5%.

This receptor was obtained from a woman aged 70-85 years with COVID-19, enrolled during active disease. The chain combines TRBV4-2 with TRBJ2-2; 7 bases map to TRBD2. Source material: peripheral blood. The CDR3: CASSQVGGRDTGELFF. DNA of the CDR3: TGTGCCAGCAGCCAAGTTGGAGGGAGGGACACCGGGGAGCTGTTTTTT.